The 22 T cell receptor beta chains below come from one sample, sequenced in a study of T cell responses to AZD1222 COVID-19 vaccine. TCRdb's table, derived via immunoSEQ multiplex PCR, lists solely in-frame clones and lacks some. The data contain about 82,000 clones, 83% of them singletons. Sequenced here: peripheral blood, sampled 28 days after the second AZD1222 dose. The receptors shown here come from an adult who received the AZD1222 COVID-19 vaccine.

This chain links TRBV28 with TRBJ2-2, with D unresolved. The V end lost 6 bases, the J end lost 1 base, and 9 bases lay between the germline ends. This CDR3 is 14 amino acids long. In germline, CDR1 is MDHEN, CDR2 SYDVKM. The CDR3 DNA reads TGTGCCAGCAGCCGGGTCGGGAACACCGGGGAGCTGTTTTTT. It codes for CASSRVGNTGELFF.

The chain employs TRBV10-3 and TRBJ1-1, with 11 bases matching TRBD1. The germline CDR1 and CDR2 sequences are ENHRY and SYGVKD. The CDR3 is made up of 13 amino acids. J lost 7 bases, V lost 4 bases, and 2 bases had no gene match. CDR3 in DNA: TGTGCCATCAGTGCCGGGACAGGGGGTGAAGCTTTCTTT. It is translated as CAISAGTGGEAFF.

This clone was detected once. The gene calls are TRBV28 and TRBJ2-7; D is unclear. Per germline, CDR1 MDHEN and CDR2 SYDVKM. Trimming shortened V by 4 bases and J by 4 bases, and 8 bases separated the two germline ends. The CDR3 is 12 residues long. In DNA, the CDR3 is TGTGCCAGCAGTTCAAAACTTTACGAGCAGTACTTC. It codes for CASSSKLYEQYF.

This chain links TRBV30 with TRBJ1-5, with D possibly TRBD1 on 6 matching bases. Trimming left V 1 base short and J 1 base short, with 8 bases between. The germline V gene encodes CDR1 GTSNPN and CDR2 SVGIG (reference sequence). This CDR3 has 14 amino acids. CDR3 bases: TGTGCCTGGAGTGGGACAGCCAGCAATCAGCCCCAGCATTTT. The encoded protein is CAWSGTASNQPQHF.

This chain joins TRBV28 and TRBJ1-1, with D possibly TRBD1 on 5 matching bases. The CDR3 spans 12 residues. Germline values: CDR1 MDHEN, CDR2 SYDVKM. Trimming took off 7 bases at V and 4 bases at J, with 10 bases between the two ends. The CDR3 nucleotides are TGTGCCAGCACCCACAGGAGCACTGAAGCTTTCTTT. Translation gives CASTHRSTEAFF. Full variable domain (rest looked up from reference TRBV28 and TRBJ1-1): DVKVTQSSRYLVKRTGEKVFLECVQDMDHENMFWYRQDPGLGLRLIYFSYDVKMKEKGDIPEGYSVSREKKERFSLILESASTNQTSMYLCASTHRSTEAFFGQGTRLTVV.

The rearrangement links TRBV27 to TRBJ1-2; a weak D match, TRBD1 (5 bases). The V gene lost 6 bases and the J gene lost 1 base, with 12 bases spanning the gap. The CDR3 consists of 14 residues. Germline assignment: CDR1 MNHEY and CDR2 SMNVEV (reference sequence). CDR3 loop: CASRGIGVNYGYTF. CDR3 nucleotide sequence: TGTGCCAGCAGAGGAATAGGGGTTAACTATGGCTACACCTTC.

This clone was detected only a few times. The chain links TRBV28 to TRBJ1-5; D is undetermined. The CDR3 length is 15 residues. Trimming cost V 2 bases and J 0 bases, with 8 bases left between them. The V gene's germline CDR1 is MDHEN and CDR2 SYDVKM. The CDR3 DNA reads TGTGCCAGCAGTTTAGAGGCAGTTAGCAATCAGCCCCAGCATTTT. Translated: CASSLEAVSNQPQHF.

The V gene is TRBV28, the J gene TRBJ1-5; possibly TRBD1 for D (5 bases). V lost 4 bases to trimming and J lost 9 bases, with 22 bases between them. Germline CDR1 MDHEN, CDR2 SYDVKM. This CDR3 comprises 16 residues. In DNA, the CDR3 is TGTGCCAGCAGTTATTCCTCCGGGACCGGGGGTCGGCCCCAGCATTTT. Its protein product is CASSYSSGTGGRPQHF.

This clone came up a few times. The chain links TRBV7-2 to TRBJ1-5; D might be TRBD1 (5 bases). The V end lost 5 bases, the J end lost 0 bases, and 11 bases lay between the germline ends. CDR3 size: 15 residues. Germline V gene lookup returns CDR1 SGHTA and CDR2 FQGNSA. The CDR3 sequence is CASSPNRHSNQPQHF. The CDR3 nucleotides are TGTGCCAGCAGCCCCAACAGGCATAGCAATCAGCCCCAGCATTTT. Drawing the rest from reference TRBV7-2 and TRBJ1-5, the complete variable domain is GAGVSQSPSNKVTEKGKDVELRCDPISGHTALYWYRQSLGQGLEFLIYFQGNSAPDKSGLPSDRFSAERTGGSVSTLTIQRTQQEDSAVYLCASSPNRHSNQPQHFGDGTRLSIL.

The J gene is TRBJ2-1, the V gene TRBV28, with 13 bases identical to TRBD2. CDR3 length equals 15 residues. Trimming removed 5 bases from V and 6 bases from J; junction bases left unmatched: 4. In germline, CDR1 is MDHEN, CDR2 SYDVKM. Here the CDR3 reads CASSPGLAGSNEQFF. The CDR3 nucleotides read TGTGCCAGCAGTCCGGGACTAGCGGGATCCAATGAGCAGTTCTTC.

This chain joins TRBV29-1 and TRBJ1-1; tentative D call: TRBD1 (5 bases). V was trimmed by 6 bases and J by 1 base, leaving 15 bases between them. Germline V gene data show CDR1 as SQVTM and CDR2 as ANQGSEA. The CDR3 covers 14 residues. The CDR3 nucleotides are TGCAGCGTAGAAACCGGGACGGCGAACACTGAAGCTTTCTTT. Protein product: CSVETGTANTEAFF. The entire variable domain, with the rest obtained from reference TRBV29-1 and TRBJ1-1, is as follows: SAVISQKPSRDICQRGTSLTIQCQVDSQVTMMFWYRQQPGQSLTLIATANQGSEATYESGFVIDKFPISRPNLTFSTLTVSNMSPEDSSIYLCSVETGTANTEAFFGQGTRLTVV.

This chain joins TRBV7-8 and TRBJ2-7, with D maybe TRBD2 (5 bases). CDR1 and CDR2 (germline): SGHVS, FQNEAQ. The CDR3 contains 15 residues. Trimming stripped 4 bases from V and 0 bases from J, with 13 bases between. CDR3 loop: CASSSKRRLSYEQYF. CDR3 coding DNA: TGTGCCAGCAGCTCTAAGCGGCGACTCTCCTACGAGCAGTACTTC.

CDR3 sequence reads: CASSRLRVSGANVLTF. CDR3 nucleotide sequence: TGTGCCAGTAGTCGACTCAGGGTCTCCGGGGCCAACGTCCTGACTTTC. The chain links TRBV19 to TRBJ2-6; TRBD1 might be the D (5 bases). This CDR3 has 16 residues. Between the trimmed V and J ends, which lost 5 bases and 4 bases, there was a span of 15 bases. Germline CDR1 LNHDA, CDR2 SQIVND (reference sequence).

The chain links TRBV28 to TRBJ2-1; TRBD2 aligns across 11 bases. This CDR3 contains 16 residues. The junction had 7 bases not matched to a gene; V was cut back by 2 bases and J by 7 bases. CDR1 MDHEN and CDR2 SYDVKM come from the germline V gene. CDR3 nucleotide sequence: TGTGCCAGCAGTTTAGCGGCTAGCGGGAGGTGGAATGAGCAGTTCTTC. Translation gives CASSLAASGRWNEQFF.

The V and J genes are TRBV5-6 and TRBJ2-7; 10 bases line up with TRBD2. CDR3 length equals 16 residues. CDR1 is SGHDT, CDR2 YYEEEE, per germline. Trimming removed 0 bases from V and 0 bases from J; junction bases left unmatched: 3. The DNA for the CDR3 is TGTGCCAGCAGCTTGGGGACTAGCGGAAGCTCCTACGAGCAGTACTTC. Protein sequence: CASSLGTSGSSYEQYF.

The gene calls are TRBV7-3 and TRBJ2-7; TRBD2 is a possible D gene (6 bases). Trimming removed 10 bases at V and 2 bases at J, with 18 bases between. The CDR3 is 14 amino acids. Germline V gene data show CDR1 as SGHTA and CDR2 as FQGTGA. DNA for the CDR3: TGTGCCACGGCGGAGGGCCCCCCGCCCTACGAGCAGTACTTC. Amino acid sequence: CATAEGPPPYEQYF.

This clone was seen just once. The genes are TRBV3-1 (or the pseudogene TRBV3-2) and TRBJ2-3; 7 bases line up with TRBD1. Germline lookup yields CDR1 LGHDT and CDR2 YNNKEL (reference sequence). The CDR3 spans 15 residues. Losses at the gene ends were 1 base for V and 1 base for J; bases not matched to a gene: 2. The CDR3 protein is CASSQGDSRTDTQYF. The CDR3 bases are TGTGCCAGCAGCCAAGGGGACAGCCGCACAGATACGCAGTATTTT.

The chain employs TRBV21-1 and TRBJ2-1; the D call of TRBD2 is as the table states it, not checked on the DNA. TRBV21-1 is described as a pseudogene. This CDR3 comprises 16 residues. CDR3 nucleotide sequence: TGTGCCAGCAGCAAAGAGGTAAGCGCACACTACAATGAGCAGTTCTTC. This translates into CASSKEVSAHYNEQFF.

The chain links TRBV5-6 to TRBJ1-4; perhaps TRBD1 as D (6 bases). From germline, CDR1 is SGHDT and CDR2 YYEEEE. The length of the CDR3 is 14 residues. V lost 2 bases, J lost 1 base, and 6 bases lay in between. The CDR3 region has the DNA TGTGCCAGCAGCTTCAGGGGAACTAATGAAAAACTGTTTTTT. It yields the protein CASSFRGTNEKLFF.

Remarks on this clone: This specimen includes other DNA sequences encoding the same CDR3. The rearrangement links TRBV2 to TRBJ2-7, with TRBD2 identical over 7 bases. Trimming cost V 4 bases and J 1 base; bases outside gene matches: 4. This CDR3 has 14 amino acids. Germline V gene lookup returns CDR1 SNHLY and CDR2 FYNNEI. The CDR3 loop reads CASSVISGSYEQYF. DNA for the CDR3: TGTGCCAGCAGTGTCATTAGCGGGTCCTACGAGCAGTACTTC.

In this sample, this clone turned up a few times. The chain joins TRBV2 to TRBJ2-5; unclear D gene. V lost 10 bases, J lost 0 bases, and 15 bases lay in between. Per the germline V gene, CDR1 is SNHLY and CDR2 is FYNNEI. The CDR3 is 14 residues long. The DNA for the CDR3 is TGTGCCACAGTAAAAATCCCGTACCAAGAGACCCAGTACTTC. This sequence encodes CATVKIPYQETQYF.

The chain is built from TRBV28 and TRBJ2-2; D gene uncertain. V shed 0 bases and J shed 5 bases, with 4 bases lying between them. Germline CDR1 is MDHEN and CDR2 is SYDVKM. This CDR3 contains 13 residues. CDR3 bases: TGTGCCAGCAGTTTATGGGTAACCGGGGAGCTGTTTTTT. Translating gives CASSLWVTGELFF.